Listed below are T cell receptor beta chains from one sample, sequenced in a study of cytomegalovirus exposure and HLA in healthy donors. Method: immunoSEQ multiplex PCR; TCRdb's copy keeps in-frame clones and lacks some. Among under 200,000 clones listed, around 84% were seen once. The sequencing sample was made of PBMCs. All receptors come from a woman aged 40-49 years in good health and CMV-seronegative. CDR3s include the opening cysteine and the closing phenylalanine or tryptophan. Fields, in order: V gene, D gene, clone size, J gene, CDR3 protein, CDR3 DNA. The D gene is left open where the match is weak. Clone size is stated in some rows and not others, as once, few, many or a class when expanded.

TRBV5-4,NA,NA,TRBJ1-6,CASSPGQGNSPLHF,TGTGCCAGCAGCCCGGGCCAGGGTAATTCACCCCTCCACTTT
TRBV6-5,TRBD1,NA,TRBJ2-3,CASSYDRVRDTQYF,TGTGCCAGCAGTTACGACAGGGTGAGAGATACGCAGTATTTT
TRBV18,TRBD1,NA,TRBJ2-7,CASSPLGQGYDEQYF,TGTGCCAGCTCACCGCTGGGACAGGGATACGACGAGCAGTACTTC
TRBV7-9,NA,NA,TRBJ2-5,CSSQGYQETQYF,TGTTCCAGCCAGGGGTACCAAGAGACCCAGTACTTC
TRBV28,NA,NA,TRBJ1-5,CASTAPVGLYQPQHF,TGTGCCAGCACCGCACCGGTCGGACTCTATCAGCCCCAGCATTTT
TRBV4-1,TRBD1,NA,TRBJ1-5,CASSLQGRVNSNQPQHF,TGCGCCAGCAGCCTACAGGGGCGAGTAAATAGCAATCAGCCCCAGCATTTT
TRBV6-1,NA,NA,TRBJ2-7,CASSGGQNYEQYF,TGTGCCAGCAGTGGCGGACAAAACTACGAGCAGTACTTC
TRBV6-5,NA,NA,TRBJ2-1,CASSNDRSSYNEQFF,TGTGCCAGCAGCAACGACAGGAGCTCCTACAATGAGCAGTTCTTC
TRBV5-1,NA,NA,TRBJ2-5,CASSLALNREETQYF,TGCGCCAGCAGCTTGGCCCTGAACAGGGAGGAGACCCAGTACTTC
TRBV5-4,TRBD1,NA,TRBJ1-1,CASSQQGAGSEAFF,TGTGCCAGCAGCCAACAGGGGGCAGGCTCTGAAGCTTTCTTT
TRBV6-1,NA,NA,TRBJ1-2,CASSFGGTGGGYTF,TGTGCCAGCAGTTTCGGCGGGACGGGTGGGGGCTACACCTTC
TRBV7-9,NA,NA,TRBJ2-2,CASSQVHRASYTGELFF,TGTGCCAGCAGCCAGGTACACAGGGCATCATACACCGGGGAGCTGTTTTTT
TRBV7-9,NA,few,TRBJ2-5,CASSRRGLQETQYF,TGTGCCAGCAGCCGCAGGGGCTTACAAGAGACCCAGTACTTC
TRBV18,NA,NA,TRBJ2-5,CASSLLSRGSSTSQETQYF,TGTGCCAGCTCACTATTATCCCGGGGGTCATCGACATCCCAGGAGACCCAGTACTTC
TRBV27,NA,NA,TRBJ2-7,CASSFLLNYEQYF,TGTGCCAGCAGTTTTCTCCTTAACTACGAGCAGTACTTC